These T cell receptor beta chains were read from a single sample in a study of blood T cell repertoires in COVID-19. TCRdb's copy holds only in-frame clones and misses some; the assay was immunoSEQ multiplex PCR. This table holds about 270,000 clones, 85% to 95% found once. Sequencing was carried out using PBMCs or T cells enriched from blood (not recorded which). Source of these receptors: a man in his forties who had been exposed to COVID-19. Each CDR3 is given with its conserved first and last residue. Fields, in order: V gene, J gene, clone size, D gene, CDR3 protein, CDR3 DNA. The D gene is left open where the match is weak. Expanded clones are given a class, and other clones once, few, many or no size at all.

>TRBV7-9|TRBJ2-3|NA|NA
CASGGGPRQRTDTQYF
TGTGCCAGCGGGGGAGGACCTCGTCAACGCACAGATACGCAGTATTTT
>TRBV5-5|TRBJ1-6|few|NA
CASSLTDTTTPLHF
TGTGCCAGCAGCTTAACAGACACAACAACACCCCTCCACTTT
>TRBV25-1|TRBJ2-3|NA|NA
CASSEYLGLGDTQYF
TGTGCCAGCAGTGAATATCTGGGTCTCGGGGATACGCAGTATTTT
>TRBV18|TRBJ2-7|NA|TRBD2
CASQLAGGTSSYEQYF
TGTGCCAGCCAACTAGCGGGAGGTACAAGCTCCTACGAGCAGTACTTC
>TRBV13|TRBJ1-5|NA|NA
CASSQSRESNQPQHF
TGTGCCAGCAGCCAAAGCAGGGAAAGCAATCAGCCCCAGCATTTT
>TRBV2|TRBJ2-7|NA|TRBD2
CASRLAGAGEQYF
TGTGCCAGTCGACTAGCGGGAGCGGGTGAGCAGTACTTC
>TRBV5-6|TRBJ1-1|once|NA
CASSFGVGNTEAFF
TGTGCCAGCAGCTTCGGGGTTGGGAACACTGAAGCTTTCTTT
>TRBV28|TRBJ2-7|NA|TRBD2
CASSSSGGRSYEQYF
TGTGCCAGCAGTTCTAGCGGGGGCCGCTCCTACGAGCAGTACTTC
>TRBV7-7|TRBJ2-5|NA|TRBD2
CASSLEAGDQETQYF
TGTGCCAGCAGCTTAGAGGCGGGGGATCAAGAGACCCAGTACTTC
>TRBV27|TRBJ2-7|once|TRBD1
CASSWTGGNEQYF
TGTGCCAGCAGTTGGACAGGGGGTAACGAGCAGTACTTC
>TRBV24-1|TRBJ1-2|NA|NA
CATRGGSNYGYTF
TGTGCCACCAGGGGAGGGTCTAACTATGGCTACACCTTC
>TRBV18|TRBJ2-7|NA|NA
CASSPPMGGVEQYF
TGTGCCAGCTCACCACCGATGGGCGGGGTCGAGCAGTACTTC
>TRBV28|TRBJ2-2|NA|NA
CASKGHSHTGELFF
TGTGCCAGCAAAGGACACAGTCACACCGGGGAGCTGTTTTTT
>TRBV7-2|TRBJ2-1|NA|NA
CASSYSSGAYNEQFF
TGTGCCAGCAGCTATTCTTCCGGGGCCTACAATGAGCAGTTCTTC
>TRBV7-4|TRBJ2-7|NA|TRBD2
CASSFPSGLAYEQYF
TGTGCCAGCAGCTTTCCTAGCGGCCTCGCCTACGAGCAGTACTTC
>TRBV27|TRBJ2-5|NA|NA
CASSPGLARGETQYF
TGTGCCAGCAGCCCGGGACTCGCACGTGGCGAGACCCAGTACTTC
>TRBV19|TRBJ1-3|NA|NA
CASTTSGSERNTIYF
TGTGCCAGTACCACGAGCGGGTCCGAGCGGAACACCATATATTTT
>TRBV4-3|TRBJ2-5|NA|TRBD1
CASSQDRGQGWSQYF
TGCGCCAGCAGCCAAGATAGGGGACAGGGTTGGTCCCAGTACTTC
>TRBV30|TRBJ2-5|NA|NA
CAWSVLRGQETQYF
TGTGCCTGGAGTGTATTGCGCGGGCAAGAGACCCAGTACTTC
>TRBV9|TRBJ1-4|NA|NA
CASSAGGGTNEKLFF
TGTGCCAGCAGCGCCGGGGGAGGGACTAATGAAAAACTGTTTTTT
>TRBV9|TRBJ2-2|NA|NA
CASSPSGANTGELFF
TGTGCCAGCAGCCCGAGCGGCGCGAACACCGGGGAGCTGTTTTTT
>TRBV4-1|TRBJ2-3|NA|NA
CASSLSRSDTQYF
TGCGCCAGCAGCCTAAGTCGGTCAGATACGCAGTATTTT
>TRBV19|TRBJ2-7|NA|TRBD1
CASSIAGQGDYEQYF
TGTGCCAGTAGTATAGCGGGACAGGGTGACTACGAGCAGTACTTC
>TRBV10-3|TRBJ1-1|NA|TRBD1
CAIRDRDYTEAFF
TGTGCCATCCGGGACAGGGATTACACTGAAGCTTTCTTT
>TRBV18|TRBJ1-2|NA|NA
CASSPIVGQLGYTF
TGTGCCAGCTCACCAATAGTTGGACAGTTGGGCTACACCTTC
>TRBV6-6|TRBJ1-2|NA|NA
CASSYRDSYGYTF
TGTGCCAGCAGTTACAGGGACTCCTATGGCTACACCTTC
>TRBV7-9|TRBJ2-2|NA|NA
CASSLEGAAGELFF
TGTGCCAGCAGCTTAGAAGGGGCGGCCGGGGAGCTGTTTTTT
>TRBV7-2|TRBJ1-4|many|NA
CASSLRGALGRTNEKLFF
TGTGCCAGCAGCTTACGGGGGGCCTTGGGGAGGACTAATGAAAAACTGTTTTTT
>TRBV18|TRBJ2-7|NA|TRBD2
CASSPIPPSGSIYEQYF
TGTGCCAGCTCTCCAATCCCCCCCAGCGGGAGTATCTACGAGCAGTACTTC
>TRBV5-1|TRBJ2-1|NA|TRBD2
CASSLIAGVSYNEQFF
TGCGCCAGCAGCTTAATAGCGGGAGTGTCCTACAATGAGCAGTTCTTC